This T cell receptor beta chain is drawn from a study of cytomegalovirus exposure and HLA in healthy donors. Study-level results: Most TCR sequences showed up rarely, but some public TCRs showed up in many donors.

Germline CDR1 SGHVS, CDR2 FQNEAQ. The CDR3 is made up of 17 amino acids. V lost 5 bases and J lost 5; bases outside the gene matches: 11. A note on this clone: Its antigen is as yet unknown.

Donors had nominal health at sampling but likely had unrecorded immune exposures. The PCR employed 60 Vbeta primers together with 13 Jbeta primers. Produced via immunoSEQ multiplex PCR; TCRdb's table is partial and in-frame only. The table records 150,000 or so clones, around 80% of them present only once. The material sequenced was PBMCs. The sequence came from a man aged 35 to 55 in good health and CMV-seropositive. V is TRBV7-8 and J is TRBJ2-1, with 11 bases aligning to TRBD2. CDR3 in amino acids: CASSLSGEGLADNEQFF. DNA of the CDR3: TGTGCCAGCAGCCTATCGGGGGAGGGACTAGCGGACAATGAGCAGTTCTTC.